The 14 T cell receptor beta chains reported below all come from one sample, sequenced in a study of graft-versus-host responses after intestinal transplantation. Antigen specificity for these receptors is unknown. Sequenced by immunoSEQ multiplex PCR; TCRdb stores in-frame clones only, minus some. The sample holds around 95,000 clones; about 90% are singletons and the top ten take about 0.93%. Sequences were derived from unstimulated CD4+ T cells sorted from spleen or lymph node cells, sampled before transplant. These receptors all stem from a human donor who was the organ donor for an intestinal transplant.

The chain employs TRBV27 and TRBJ1-1; possibly TRBD1 for D (6 bases). CDR3 length: 14 residues. Germline lookup yields CDR1 MNHEY and CDR2 SMNVEV (reference sequence). The germline V and J ends were trimmed by 4 bases and 1 base, with 10 bases remaining between them. CDR3 amino acids: CASSYGQSNTEAFF. The DNA of the CDR3 is TGTGCCAGCAGTTACGGACAGTCGAACACTGAAGCTTTCTTT.

The CDR3 DNA sequence: TGTGCCAGCAGTCTCACTACAGGGGGCAATTCACCCCTCCACTTT. It yields the protein CASSLTTGGNSPLHF. V and J are TRBV28 and TRBJ1-6; TRBD1 matches 9 bases. There are 15 residues in the CDR3. The germline V gene has CDR1 MDHEN and CDR2 SYDVKM. V lost 5 bases to trimming and J lost 7 bases; unmatched junction nucleotides: 6.

V is TRBV28 and J is TRBJ2-7; TRBD1 matches 10 bases. V lost 4 bases, J lost 4 bases, and 13 bases stayed unmatched. Germline lookup yields CDR1 MDHEN and CDR2 SYDVKM. The CDR3 totals 17 residues. The CDR3: CASSSGQGVYFRYEQYF. CDR3 in DNA: TGTGCCAGCAGTTCCGGACAGGGGGTTTATTTTCGATACGAGCAGTACTTC.

The chain links TRBV9 to TRBJ2-2; weak D call: TRBD1 (5 bases). The CDR3 is 13 amino acids. Trimming took off 5 bases at V and 7 bases at J, with 12 bases between the two ends. In germline, CDR1 is SGDLS, CDR2 YYNGEE. In DNA form, the CDR3 reads TGTGCCAGCAGAGGGGTCCCTCACGGGGAGCTGTTTTTT. Amino acid sequence: CASRGVPHGELFF.

The CDR3, as DNA: TGTGCCAGCAGCTTATGGGGACACCTCACTGAAGCTTTCTTT. Its translation: CASSLWGHLTEAFF. This rearrangement joins TRBV7-3 to TRBJ1-1; the D gene is possibly TRBD1 (6 bases). Between the trimmed V and J ends, which lost 2 bases and 4 bases, there was a span of 11 bases. Germline V gene sequence: CDR1 SGHTA, CDR2 FQGTGA. The length of the CDR3 is 14 residues. The complete variable domain, with remaining parts taken from reference TRBV7-3 and TRBJ1-1, reads GAGVSQTPSNKVTEKGKYVELRCDPISGHTALYWYRQSLGQGPEFLIYFQGTGAADDSGLPNDRFFAVRPEGSVSTLKIQRTERGDSAVYLCASSLWGHLTEAFFGQGTRLTVV.

V gene TRBV5-1 combines with J gene TRBJ2-7, with 8 bases identical to TRBD1. The CDR3 length is 14 residues. Per the germline V gene, CDR1 is SGHRS and CDR2 is YFSETQ. Trimming took 4 bases from V and 5 from J; bases not matched to a gene: 8. The CDR3 sequence is CASSAGQGNDEQYF. CDR3 DNA sequence: TGCGCCAGCAGCGCTGGACAGGGAAACGACGAGCAGTACTTC. The full variable domain, its missing parts supplied by reference TRBV5-1 and TRBJ2-7, is KAGVTQTPRYLIKTRGQQVTLSCSPISGHRSVSWYQQTPGQGLQFLFEYFSETQRNKGNFPGRFSGRQFSNSRSEMNVSTLELGDSALYLCASSAGQGNDEQYFGPGTRLTVT.

The V and J genes are TRBV4-1 and TRBJ1-3; the D is unclear. Per the germline V gene, CDR1 is MGHRA and CDR2 is YSYEKL. CDR3 length: 16 residues. Trimming left V 0 bases short and J 0 bases short, with 9 bases between. The CDR3 sequence: CASSQEDLPSGNTIYF. CDR3 DNA: TGCGCCAGCAGCCAAGAGGACTTGCCCTCTGGAAACACCATATATTTT.

V gene TRBV28 combines with J gene TRBJ1-2; D uncertain. CDR1 and CDR2 from the germline V gene are MDHEN and SYDVKM. Trimming shortened V by 2 bases and J by 2 bases, and 9 bases separated the two germline ends. This CDR3 is built from 14 residues. The DNA of the CDR3 is TGTGCCAGCAGTTTAGCGCCTAAGAACTATGGCTACACCTTC. Protein: CASSLAPKNYGYTF.

The chain couples TRBV6-1 to TRBJ2-7; TRBD1 or TRBD2 may be the D gene (5 bases each). This CDR3 comprises 13 residues. Germline CDR1 and CDR2: MNHNS and SASEGT. V was shortened by 10 bases and J by 1 base, with 14 bases between the two germline ends. The CDR3 region is CATRGELSYEQYF. CDR3 sequence (DNA): TGTGCCACCCGAGGGGAACTTTCCTACGAGCAGTACTTC.

The chain links TRBV4-1 to TRBJ1-3; possible D gene TRBD1, 6 bases. This CDR3 has 16 amino acids. The V end lost 1 base, the J end lost 1 base, and 11 bases lay between the germline ends. Germline V lookup: CDR1 MGHRA, CDR2 YSYEKL. This chain's CDR3 is CASSQVLRGSGNTIYF. CDR3 DNA sequence: TGCGCCAGCAGCCAAGTTTTGAGGGGGTCTGGAAACACCATATATTTT.

The J gene is TRBJ2-2, the V gene TRBV11-1, with 7 bases lining up with TRBD1. Losses at the gene ends were 6 bases for V and 6 bases for J; bases not matched to a gene: 10. Germline CDR1 reads SGHAT; CDR2 reads FQDESV (reference sequence). This CDR3 spans 15 amino acids. CDR3 loop: CASRVTGVVAGELFF. The CDR3 region has the DNA TGTGCCAGCAGAGTCACAGGGGTGGTCGCCGGGGAGCTGTTTTTT.

The chain links TRBV29-1 to TRBJ2-1; D remains unclear. Trimming stripped 4 bases from V and 6 bases from J, with 10 bases between. In germline, CDR1 is SQVTM, CDR2 ANQGSEA. The CDR3 length is 12 residues. Written as DNA, the CDR3 is TGCAGCGTTGTCAGGCAGCCCAATGAGCAGTTCTTC. Its protein product is CSVVRQPNEQFF.

The chain joins TRBV18 to TRBJ1-2; unclear D gene. The CDR3 totals 15 residues. The V gene lost 2 bases and the J gene lost 2 bases, with 12 bases spanning the gap. CDR1 and CDR2 from the germline V gene are KGHSH and LQKENI. For the CDR3, the DNA is TGTGCCAGCTCACCATCGGGAGGTGTGAACTATGGCTACACCTTC. Encoded protein: CASSPSGGVNYGYTF.

J is TRBJ2-7 and V is TRBV29-1, with TRBD2 matching 7 bases. Germline V gene data show CDR1 as SQVTM and CDR2 as ANQGSEA. With V trimmed by 7 bases and J by 5 bases, 11 bases remained unmatched. The CDR3 is 13 residues long. The CDR3 loop is CSALKGGWDEQYF. For the CDR3, the DNA is TGCAGCGCCCTAAAGGGAGGGTGGGACGAGCAGTACTTC.